This T cell receptor beta chain was profiled in a study of early T cells in non-severe SARS-CoV-2 infection. Study at large: Sequencing targeted bulk RNA from unsorted whole blood, leaving chains unpaired. Study outcomes and limitations: The matching step, a VDJdb search, favored anti-spike CD8 responses and missed private and CD4 specificities.

In germline, CDR1 is GTSNPN, CDR2 SVGIG (reference sequence). V lost 6 bases to trimming and J lost 7 bases, with 16 bases between them. This CDR3 region has 13 residues. This clonotype occurred a few times. The antigen remains unidentified. Attached unique molecular identifiers marked individual cDNA molecules. TCRdb used MiXCR to reprocess the 5' RACE reads, holding one entry per CDR3 protein. Of tens of thousands of distinct CDR3 sequences in the sample, more than 4.5% were seen once. The origin of this receptor is an adult who was a healthcare worker with PCR-confirmed SARS-CoV-2 infection or an uninfected control (not recorded which). The chain employs TRBV30 and TRBJ2-4; D gene unclear. Sequenced here: whole blood, sampled at baseline. CDR3 in DNA: TGTGCCTGTCCGGGCTCCTCTATGAACATTCAGTACTTC. Translating it yields CACPGSSMNIQYF.